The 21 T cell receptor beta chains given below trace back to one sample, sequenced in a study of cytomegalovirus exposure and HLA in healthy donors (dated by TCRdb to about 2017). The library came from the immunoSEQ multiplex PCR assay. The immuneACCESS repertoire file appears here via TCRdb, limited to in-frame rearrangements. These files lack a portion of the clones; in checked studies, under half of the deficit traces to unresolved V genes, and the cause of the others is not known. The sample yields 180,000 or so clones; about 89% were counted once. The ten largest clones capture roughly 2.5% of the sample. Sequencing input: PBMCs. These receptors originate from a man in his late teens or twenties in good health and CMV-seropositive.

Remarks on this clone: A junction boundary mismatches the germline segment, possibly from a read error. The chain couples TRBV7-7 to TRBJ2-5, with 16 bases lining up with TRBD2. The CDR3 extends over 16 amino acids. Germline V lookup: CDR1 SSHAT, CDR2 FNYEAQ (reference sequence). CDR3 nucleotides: TGTGCTAGCAGCGAGGGACTAGCGGGGGGGTCGGTGACCCAGTACTTC. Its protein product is CASSEGLAGGSVTQYF.

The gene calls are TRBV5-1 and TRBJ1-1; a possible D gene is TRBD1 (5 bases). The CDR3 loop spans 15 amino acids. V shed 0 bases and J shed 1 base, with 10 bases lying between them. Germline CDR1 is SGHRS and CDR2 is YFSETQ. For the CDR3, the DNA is TGCGCCAGCAGCTTGGGAGTCGGACAGAACACTGAAGCTTTCTTT. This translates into CASSLGVGQNTEAFF. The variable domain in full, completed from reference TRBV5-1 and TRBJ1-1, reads KAGVTQTPRYLIKTRGQQVTLSCSPISGHRSVSWYQQTPGQGLQFLFEYFSETQRNKGNFPGRFSGRQFSNSRSEMNVSTLELGDSALYLCASSLGVGQNTEAFFGQGTRLTVV.

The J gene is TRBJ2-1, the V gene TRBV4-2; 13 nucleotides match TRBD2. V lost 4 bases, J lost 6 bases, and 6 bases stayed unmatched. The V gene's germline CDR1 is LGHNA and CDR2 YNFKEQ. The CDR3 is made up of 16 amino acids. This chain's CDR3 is CASSLDRTSGSNEQFF. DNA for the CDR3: TGTGCCAGCAGCCTAGACCGGACTAGCGGGAGCAATGAGCAGTTCTTC.

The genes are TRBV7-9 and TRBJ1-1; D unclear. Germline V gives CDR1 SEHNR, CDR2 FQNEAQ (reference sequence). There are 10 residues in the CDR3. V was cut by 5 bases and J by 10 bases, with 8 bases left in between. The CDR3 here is CASSPLSAFF. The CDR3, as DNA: TGTGCCAGCAGCCCCCTTTCAGCTTTCTTT.

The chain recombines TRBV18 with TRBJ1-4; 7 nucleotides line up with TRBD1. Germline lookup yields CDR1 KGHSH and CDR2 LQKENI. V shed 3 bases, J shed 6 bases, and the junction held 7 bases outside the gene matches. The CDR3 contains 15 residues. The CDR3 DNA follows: TGTGCCAGCTCACCCCAGACAGGGCTCTATGAAAAACTGTTTTTT. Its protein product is CASSPQTGLYEKLFF.

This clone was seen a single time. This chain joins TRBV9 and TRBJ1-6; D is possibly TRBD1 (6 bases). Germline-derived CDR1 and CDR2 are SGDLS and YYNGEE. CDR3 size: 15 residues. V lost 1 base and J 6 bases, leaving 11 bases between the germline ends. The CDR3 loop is CASSVRDRSNSPLHF. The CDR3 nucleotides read TGTGCCAGCAGCGTAAGAGACAGGTCTAATTCACCCCTCCACTTT.

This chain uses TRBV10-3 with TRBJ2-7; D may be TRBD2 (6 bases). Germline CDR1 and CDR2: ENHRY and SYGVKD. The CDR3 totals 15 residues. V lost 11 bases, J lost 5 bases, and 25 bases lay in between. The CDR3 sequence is CAAGYRGAGFDEQYF. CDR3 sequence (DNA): TGTGCCGCGGGATACCGGGGCGCCGGTTTCGACGAGCAGTACTTC.

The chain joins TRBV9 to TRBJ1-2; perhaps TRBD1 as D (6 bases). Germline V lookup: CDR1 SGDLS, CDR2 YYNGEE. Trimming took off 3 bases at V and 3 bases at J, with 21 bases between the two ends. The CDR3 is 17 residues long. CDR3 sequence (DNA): TGTGCCAGCAGCGATGGAAGGAGACAGGAAATAGACTATGGCTACACCTTC. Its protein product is CASSDGRRQEIDYGYTF.

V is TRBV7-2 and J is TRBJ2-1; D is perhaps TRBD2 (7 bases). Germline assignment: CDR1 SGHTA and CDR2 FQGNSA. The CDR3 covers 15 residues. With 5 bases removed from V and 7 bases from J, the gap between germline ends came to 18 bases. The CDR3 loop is CASSKGGEGRNEQFF. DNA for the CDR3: TGTGCCAGCAGCAAGGGGGGGGAGGGCCGTAATGAGCAGTTCTTC. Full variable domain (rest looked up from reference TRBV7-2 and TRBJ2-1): GAGVSQSPSNKVTEKGKDVELRCDPISGHTALYWYRQSLGQGLEFLIYFQGNSAPDKSGLPSDRFSAERTGGSVSTLTIQRTQQEDSAVYLCASSKGGEGRNEQFFGPGTRLTVL.

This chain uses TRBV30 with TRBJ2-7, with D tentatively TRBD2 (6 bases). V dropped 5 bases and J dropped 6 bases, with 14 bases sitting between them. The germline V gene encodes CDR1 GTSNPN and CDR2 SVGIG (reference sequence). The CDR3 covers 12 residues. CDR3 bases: TGTGCCTGGGAATGGGGGGAGCGCGAGCAGTACTTC. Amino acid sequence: CAWEWGEREQYF.

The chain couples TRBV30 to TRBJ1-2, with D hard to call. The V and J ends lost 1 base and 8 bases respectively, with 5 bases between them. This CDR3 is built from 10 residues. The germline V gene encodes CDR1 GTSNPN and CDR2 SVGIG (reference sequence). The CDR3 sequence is CAWSGGGYTF. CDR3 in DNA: TGTGCCTGGAGTGGTGGCGGCTACACCTTC.

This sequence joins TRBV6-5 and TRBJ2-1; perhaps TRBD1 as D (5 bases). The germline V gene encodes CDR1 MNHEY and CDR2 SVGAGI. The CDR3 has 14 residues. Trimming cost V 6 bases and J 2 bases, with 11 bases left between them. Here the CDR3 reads CASRPQETYNEQFF. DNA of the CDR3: TGTGCCAGCAGACCACAGGAAACCTACAATGAGCAGTTCTTC.

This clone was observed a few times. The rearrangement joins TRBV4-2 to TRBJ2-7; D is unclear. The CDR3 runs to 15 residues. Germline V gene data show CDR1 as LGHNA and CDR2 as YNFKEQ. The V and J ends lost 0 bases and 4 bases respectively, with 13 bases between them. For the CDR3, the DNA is TGTGCCAGCAGCCAAGATACGGGTCCCTCATACGAGCAGTACTTC. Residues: CASSQDTGPSYEQYF.

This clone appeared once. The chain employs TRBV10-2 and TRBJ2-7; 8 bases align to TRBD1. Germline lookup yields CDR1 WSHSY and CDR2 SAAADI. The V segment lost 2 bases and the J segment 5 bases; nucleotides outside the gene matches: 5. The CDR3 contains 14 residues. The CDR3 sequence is CASSEDRGVDEQYF. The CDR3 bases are TGCGCCAGCAGTGAGGACAGGGGTGTAGACGAGCAGTACTTC.

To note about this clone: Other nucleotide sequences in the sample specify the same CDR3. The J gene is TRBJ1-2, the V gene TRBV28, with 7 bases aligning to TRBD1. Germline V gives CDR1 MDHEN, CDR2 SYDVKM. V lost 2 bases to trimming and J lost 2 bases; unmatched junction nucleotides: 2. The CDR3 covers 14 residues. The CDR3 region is CASSLDRANYGYTF. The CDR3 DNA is TGTGCCAGCAGTTTAGACAGGGCCAACTATGGCTACACCTTC.

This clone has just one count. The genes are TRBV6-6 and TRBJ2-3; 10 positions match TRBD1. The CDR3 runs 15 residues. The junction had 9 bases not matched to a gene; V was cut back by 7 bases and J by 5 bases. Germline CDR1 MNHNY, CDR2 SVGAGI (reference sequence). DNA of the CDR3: TGTGCCAGCACCTACGGACAGGGGGGGGGAGATACGCAGTATTTT. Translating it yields CASTYGQGGGDTQYF.

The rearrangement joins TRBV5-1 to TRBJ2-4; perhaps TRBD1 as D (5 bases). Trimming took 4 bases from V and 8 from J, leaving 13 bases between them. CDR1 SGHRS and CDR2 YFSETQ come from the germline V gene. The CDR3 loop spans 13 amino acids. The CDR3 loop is CASSLFQGDIQYF. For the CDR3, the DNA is TGCGCCAGCAGCCTATTCCAGGGCGACATTCAGTACTTC.

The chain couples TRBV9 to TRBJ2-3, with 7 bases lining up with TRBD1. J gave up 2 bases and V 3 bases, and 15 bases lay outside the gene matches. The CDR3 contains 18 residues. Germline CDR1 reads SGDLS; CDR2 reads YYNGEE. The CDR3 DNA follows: TGTGCCAGCAGCGAGTCCCTCACAGGGGCGACTACCACAGATACGCAGTATTTT. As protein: CASSESLTGATTTDTQYF.

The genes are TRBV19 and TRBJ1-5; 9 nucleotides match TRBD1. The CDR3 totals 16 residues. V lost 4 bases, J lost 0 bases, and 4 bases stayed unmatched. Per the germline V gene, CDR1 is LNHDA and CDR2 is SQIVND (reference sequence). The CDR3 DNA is TGTGCCAGTAGTAGTCGACAGGGGGTTAGCAATCAGCCCCAGCATTTT. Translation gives CASSSRQGVSNQPQHF.

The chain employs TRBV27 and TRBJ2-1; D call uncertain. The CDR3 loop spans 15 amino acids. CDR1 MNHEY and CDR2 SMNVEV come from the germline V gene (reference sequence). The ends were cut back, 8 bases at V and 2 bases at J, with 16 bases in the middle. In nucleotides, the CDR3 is TGTGCCAGCCAACCGCTACCGGGTACCTACAATGAGCAGTTCTTC. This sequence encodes CASQPLPGTYNEQFF.

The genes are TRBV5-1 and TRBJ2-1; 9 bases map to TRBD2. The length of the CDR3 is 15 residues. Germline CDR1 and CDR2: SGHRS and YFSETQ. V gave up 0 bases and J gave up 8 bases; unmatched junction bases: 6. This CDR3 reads CASSLGRGGLDEQFF. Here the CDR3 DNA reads TGCGCCAGCAGCTTGGGGCGGGGGGGCCTCGATGAGCAGTTCTTC.